The rows below give T cell receptor beta chains drawn from one sample of a study of T cell repertoires in cytomegalovirus infection. TCRdb re-derived calls from the reads in MiXCR, one entry per CDR3 protein. The table includes some 590,000 distinct CDR3 sequences, around two fifths detected once. For these receptors, no antigen is known. Material: cultured PBMCs, obtained from culture after CMV antigen stimulation. These receptors all stem from a human donor in good health (CMV status not recorded). Some clones in this sample may be carry-over from other donors' samples. Both conserved end residues are part of each CDR3. Each record gives: CDR3 protein, CDR3 DNA, clone size, V gene, D gene, J gene. A D gene is named only where the DNA matches it firmly. Some rows have no size entry. The others give once, few or many, or a class for an expanded clone.

CDR3: CSVVVQLGNEQFF
DNA: TGCAGCGTTGTCGTACAGCTTGGCAATGAGCAGTTCTTC
size: .
V: TRBV29-1
D: .
J: TRBJ2-1

CDR3: CASSLTSGDYNEQFF
DNA: TGTGCCAGCAGCTTGACTAGCGGGGACTACAATGAGCAGTTCTTC
size: few
V: TRBV7-9
D: TRBD2
J: TRBJ2-1

CDR3: CASSGGFGELFF
DNA: TGTGCCAGCAGTGGAGGGTTCGGGGAGCTGTTTTTT
size: .
V: TRBV6-1
D: .
J: TRBJ2-2

CDR3: CASRAEDSTYEQYF
DNA: TGTGCCAGCAGGGCCGAGGACTCGACCTACGAGCAGTACTTC
size: .
V: TRBV12-3/TRBV12-4
D: .
J: TRBJ2-7

CDR3: CASSRAAGTYEQYF
DNA: TGTGCCAGCAGCAGGGCCGCAGGGACCTACGAGCAGTACTTC
size: few
V: TRBV7-2
D: .
J: TRBJ2-7

CDR3: CASSPGAPTGSQPQHF
DNA: TGTGCCAGCTCACCCGGCGCGCCAACAGGGAGTCAGCCCCAGCATTTT
size: .
V: TRBV18
D: .
J: TRBJ1-5

CDR3: CASSEAWGGEKLFF
DNA: TGTGCCAGCAGTGAAGCTTGGGGTGGCGAAAAACTGTTTTTT
size: .
V: TRBV6-1
D: .
J: TRBJ1-4

CDR3: CASSFGSVRLAGSYEQYF
DNA: TGTGCCAGCAGCTTTGGGAGCGTGAGACTAGCGGGCTCCTACGAGCAGTACTTC
size: few
V: TRBV7-6
D: TRBD2
J: TRBJ2-7

CDR3: CASSLGWLREENNEQFF
DNA: TGTGCCAGCAGCTTAGGATGGTTGCGGGAGGAAAACAATGAGCAGTTCTTC
size: few
V: TRBV7-9
D: TRBD2
J: TRBJ2-1

CDR3: CASSPTVPGTGELFF
DNA: TGTGCCAGCAGCCCGACGGTACCGGGGACCGGGGAGCTGTTTTTT
size: .
V: TRBV7-9
D: .
J: TRBJ2-2

CDR3: CASSEMRGQRNEQYF
DNA: TGTGCCAGCAGTGAAATGAGGGGGCAAAGGAACGAGCAGTACTTC
size: few
V: TRBV6-1
D: TRBD1
J: TRBJ2-7

CDR3: CASRPRGAVETQYF
DNA: TGTGCCAGCAGACCCCGGGGAGCAGTCGAGACCCAGTACTTC
size: .
V: TRBV6-6
D: .
J: TRBJ2-5

CDR3: CASSLGDSGNEQFF
DNA: TGTGCCAGCAGCTTAGGGGACAGTGGGAATGAGCAGTTCTTC
size: .
V: TRBV7-2
D: TRBD1
J: TRBJ2-1

CDR3: CASSTTFDRQETQYF
DNA: TGTGCCAGCAGCACTACTTTCGACAGGCAAGAGACCCAGTACTTC
size: .
V: TRBV7-4
D: .
J: TRBJ2-5

CDR3: CASSTQGATYEQYF
DNA: TGTGCCAGCAGCACACAGGGGGCCACCTACGAGCAGTACTTC
size: few
V: TRBV7-9
D: TRBD1
J: TRBJ2-7

CDR3: CSARGPDTDTQYF
DNA: TGCAGTGCTAGAGGCCCGGACACAGATACGCAGTATTTT
size: .
V: TRBV20-1
D: .
J: TRBJ2-3

CDR3: CSARGGQARGNTIYF
DNA: TGCAGTGCTAGAGGAGGACAGGCCCGTGGAAACACCATATATTTT
size: few
V: TRBV20-1
D: TRBD1
J: TRBJ1-3

CDR3: CASRALDGRATDTQYF
DNA: TGTGCCAGCAGGGCCCTAGACGGGAGGGCCACAGATACGCAGTATTTT
size: .
V: TRBV12-3/TRBV12-4
D: TRBD2
J: TRBJ2-3

CDR3: CSSTRSDTQYF
DNA: TGCAGCTCCACCCGCTCAGATACGCAGTATTTT
size: .
V: TRBV29-1
D: .
J: TRBJ2-3

CDR3: CASSLGVDTEAFF
DNA: TGTGCCAGCAGCTTAGGTGTTGACACTGAAGCTTTCTTT
size: many
V: TRBV7-2
D: .
J: TRBJ1-1

CDR3: CASRSSGRADTQYF
DNA: TGTGCCAGCAGGTCGAGCGGGAGGGCAGATACGCAGTATTTT
size: few
V: TRBV12-3/TRBV12-4
D: TRBD2
J: TRBJ2-3

CDR3: CASTLRGPLTYEQYF
DNA: TGTGCCAGCACCCTTCGAGGCCCCTTGACCTACGAGCAGTACTTC
size: .
V: TRBV11-2
D: .
J: TRBJ2-7

CDR3: CASSRRLAGVTNTGELFF
DNA: TGTGCCAGCAGCCGGCGACTAGCGGGAGTAACGAACACCGGGGAGCTGTTTTTT
size: many
V: TRBV7-8
D: TRBD2
J: TRBJ2-2

CDR3: CASSLAGAAGEGNTIYF
DNA: TGTGCCAGCAGCTTGGCAGGGGCGGCGGGGGAAGGAAACACCATATATTTT
size: .
V: TRBV5-4
D: .
J: TRBJ1-3

CDR3: CASSSATSGTDTQYF
DNA: TGTGCCAGCAGCAGCGCGACTAGCGGCACAGATACGCAGTATTTT
size: .
V: TRBV5-4
D: TRBD2
J: TRBJ2-3

CDR3: CASSFEGTSGYEQYF
DNA: TGTGCCAGCAGCTTTGAAGGGACTAGCGGATACGAGCAGTACTTC
size: .
V: TRBV7-2
D: TRBD2
J: TRBJ2-7

CDR3: CASSFRRAGAELAKNIQYF
DNA: TGTGCCAGCAGTTTTCGGAGAGCGGGGGCCGAACTAGCCAAAAACATTCAGTACTTC
size: .
V: TRBV12-3/TRBV12-4
D: TRBD2
J: TRBJ2-4